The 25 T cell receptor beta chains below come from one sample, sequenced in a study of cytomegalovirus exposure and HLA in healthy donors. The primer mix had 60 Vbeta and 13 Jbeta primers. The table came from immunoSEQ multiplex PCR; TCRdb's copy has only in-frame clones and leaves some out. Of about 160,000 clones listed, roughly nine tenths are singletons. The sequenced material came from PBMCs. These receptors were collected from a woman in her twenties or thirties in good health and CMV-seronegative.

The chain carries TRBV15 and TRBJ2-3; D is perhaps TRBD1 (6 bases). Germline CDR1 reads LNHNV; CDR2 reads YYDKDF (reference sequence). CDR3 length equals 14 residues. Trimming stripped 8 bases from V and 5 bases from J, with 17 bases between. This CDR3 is CATSTGGWGDTQYF. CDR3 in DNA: TGTGCCACCTCGACAGGCGGGTGGGGAGATACGCAGTATTTT.

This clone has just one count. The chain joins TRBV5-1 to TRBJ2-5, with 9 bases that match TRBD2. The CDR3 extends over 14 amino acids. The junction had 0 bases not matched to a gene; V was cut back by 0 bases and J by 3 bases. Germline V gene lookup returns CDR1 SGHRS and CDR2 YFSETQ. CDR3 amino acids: CASSLERGEETQYF. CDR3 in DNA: TGCGCCAGCAGCTTGGAGCGGGGGGAAGAGACCCAGTACTTC.

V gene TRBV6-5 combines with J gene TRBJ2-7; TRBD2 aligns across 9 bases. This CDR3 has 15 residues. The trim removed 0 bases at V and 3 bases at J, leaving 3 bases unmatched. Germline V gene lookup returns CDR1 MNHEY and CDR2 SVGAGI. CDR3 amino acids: CASSYSTSGIYEQYF. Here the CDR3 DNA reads TGTGCCAGCAGTTACTCGACTAGCGGAATCTACGAGCAGTACTTC.

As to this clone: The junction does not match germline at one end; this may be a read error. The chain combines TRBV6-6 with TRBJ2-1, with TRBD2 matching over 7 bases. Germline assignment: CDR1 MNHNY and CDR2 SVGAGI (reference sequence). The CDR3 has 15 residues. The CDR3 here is CVSSRRTRRYNEQFF. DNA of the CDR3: TGTGTCAGCAGTCGGCGGACTAGGCGGTACAATGAGCAGTTCTTC.

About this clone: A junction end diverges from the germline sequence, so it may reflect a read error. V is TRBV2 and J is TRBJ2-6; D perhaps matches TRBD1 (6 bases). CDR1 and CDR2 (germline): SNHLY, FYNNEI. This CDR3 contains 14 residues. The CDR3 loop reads CASRPRGLPKVLTF. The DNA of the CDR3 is TGTGCCAGCAGACCCAGGGGCCTCCCCAAGGTCCTGACTTTC.

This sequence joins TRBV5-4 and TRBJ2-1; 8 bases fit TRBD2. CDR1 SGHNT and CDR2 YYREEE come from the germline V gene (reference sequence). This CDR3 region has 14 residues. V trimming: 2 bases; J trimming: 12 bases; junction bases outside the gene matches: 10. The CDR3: CASSLPGLEGLQFF. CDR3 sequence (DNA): TGTGCCAGCAGCTTACCGGGACTAGAGGGGTTGCAGTTCTTC.

This CDR3 reads CAWGGNGYEQYF. The CDR3 DNA is TGTGCCTGGGGAGGAAACGGGTACGAGCAGTACTTC. V usage is TRBV30 and J usage is TRBJ2-5; possible D gene TRBD2, 5 bases. The J call may be in error: the DNA end matches TRBJ2-7 better. CDR3 length: 12 amino acids. Germline lookup yields CDR1 GTSNPN and CDR2 SVGIG (reference sequence).

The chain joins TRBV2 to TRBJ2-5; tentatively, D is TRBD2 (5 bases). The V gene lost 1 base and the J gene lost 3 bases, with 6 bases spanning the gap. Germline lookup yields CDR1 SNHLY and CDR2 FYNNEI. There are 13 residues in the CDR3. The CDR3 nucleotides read TGTGCCAGCAGTGAAGTGGAGGAAGAGACCCAGTACTTC. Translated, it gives CASSEVEEETQYF.

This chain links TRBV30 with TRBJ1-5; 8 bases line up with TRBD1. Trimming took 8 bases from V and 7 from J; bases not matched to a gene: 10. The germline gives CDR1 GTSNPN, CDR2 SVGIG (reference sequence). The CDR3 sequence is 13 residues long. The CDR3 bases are TGTGCCGTTAAGACAGGGGCTGGGCAGCCCCAGCATTTT. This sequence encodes CAVKTGAGQPQHF. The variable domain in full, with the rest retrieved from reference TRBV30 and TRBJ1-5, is SQTIHQWPATLVQPVGSPLSLECTVEGTSNPNLYWYRQAAGRGLQLLFYSVGIGQISSEVPQNLSASRPQDRQFILSSKKLLLSDSGFYLCAVKTGAGQPQHFGDGTRLSIL.

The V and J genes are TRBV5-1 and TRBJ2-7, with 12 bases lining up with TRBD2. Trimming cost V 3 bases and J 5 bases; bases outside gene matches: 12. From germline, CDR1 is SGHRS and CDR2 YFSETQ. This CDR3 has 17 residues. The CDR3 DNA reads TGCGCCAGCAGCTCGGGACTAGCGGGCCTCCCACTGGACGAGCAGTACTTC. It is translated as CASSSGLAGLPLDEQYF.

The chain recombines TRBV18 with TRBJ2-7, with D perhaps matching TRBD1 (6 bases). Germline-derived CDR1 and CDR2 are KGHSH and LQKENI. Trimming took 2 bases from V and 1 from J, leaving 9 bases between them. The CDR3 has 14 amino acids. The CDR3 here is CASSPGGKSYEQYF. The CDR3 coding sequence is TGTGCCAGCTCACCAGGGGGCAAGTCCTACGAGCAGTACTTC.

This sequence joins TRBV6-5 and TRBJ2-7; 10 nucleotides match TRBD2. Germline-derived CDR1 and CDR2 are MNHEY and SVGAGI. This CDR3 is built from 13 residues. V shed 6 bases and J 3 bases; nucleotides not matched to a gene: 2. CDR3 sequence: CASRASGSYEQYF. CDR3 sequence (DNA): TGTGCCAGCAGGGCTAGCGGGAGCTACGAGCAGTACTTC.

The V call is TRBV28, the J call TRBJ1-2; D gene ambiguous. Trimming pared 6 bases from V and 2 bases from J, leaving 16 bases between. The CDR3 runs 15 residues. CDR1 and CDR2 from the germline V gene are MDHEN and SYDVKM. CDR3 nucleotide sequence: TGTGCCAGCAGCCTCCTCACCGGGGTGAACTATGGCTACACCTTC. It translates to CASSLLTGVNYGYTF.

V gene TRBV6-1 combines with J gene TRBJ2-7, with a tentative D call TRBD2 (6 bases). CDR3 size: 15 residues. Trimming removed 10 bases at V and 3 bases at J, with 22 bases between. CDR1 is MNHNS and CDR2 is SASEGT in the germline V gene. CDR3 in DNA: TGTGCCACCAGGCTTACTCCCCTCGGGGGCTACGAGCAGTACTTC. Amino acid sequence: CATRLTPLGGYEQYF.

In DNA, the CDR3 is TGTGCCAGAAGTACCAGGGGCCAGGGCTGCGAACTAAATAATTCACCCCTCCACTTT. It encodes CARSTRGQGCELNNSPLHF. This chain uses TRBV7-5 with TRBJ1-6; the D segment call TRBD1 is taken from the table without a DNA check. TRBV7-5 counts as a pseudogene. The CDR3 loop spans 19 amino acids.

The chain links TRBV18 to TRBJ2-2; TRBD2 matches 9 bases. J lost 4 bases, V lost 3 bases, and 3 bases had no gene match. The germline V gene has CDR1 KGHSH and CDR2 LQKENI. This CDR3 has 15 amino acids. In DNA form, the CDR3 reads TGTGCCAGCTCACCGGGACTAGCCATCACCGGGGAGCTGTTTTTT. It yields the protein CASSPGLAITGELFF.

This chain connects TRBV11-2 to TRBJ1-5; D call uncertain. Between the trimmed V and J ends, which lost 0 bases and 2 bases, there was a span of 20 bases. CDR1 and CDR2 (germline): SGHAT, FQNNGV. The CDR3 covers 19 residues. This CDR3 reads CASSLEPRGPARGNQPQHF. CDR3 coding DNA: TGTGCCAGCAGCTTAGAACCGCGTGGTCCGGCACGGGGCAATCAGCCCCAGCATTTT.

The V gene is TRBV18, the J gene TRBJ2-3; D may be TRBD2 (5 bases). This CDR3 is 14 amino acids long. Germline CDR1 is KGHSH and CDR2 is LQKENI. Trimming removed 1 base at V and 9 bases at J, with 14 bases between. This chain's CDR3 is CASSPRRASGTQYF. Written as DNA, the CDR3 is TGTGCCAGCTCACCACGTCGGGCCTCGGGGACGCAGTATTTT.

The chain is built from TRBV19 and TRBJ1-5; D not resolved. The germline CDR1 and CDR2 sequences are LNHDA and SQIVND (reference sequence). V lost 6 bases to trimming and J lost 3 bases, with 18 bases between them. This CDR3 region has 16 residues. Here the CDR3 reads CASSPHSRTINQPQHF. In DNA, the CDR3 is TGTGCCAGTAGCCCCCACTCCAGGACTATCAATCAGCCCCAGCATTTT.

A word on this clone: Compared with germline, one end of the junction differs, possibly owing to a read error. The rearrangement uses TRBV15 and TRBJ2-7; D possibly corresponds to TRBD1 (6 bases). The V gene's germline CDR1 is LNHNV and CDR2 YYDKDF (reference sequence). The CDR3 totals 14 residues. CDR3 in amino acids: CAASRDLRGYEQYF. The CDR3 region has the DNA TGTGCCGCCAGCAGAGATCTCAGGGGTTACGAGCAGTACTTC.

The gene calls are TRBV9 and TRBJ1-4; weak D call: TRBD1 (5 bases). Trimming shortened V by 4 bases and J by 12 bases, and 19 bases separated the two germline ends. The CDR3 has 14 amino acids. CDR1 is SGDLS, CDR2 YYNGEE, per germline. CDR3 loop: CASSLGASSLELFF. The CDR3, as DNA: TGTGCCAGCAGCCTAGGGGCGAGCTCTTTGGAACTGTTTTTT.

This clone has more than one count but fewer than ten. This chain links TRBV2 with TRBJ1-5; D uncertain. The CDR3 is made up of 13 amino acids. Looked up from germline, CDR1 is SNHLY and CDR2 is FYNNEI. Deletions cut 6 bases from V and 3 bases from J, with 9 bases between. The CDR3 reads CASSTGLNQPQHF. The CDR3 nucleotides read TGTGCCAGCAGCACCGGACTCAATCAGCCCCAGCATTTT.

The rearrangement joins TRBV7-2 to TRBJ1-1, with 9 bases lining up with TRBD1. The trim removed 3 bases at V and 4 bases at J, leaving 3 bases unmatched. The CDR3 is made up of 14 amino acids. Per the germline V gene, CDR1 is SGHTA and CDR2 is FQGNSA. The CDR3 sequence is CASSFWGQGTEAFF. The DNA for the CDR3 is TGTGCCAGCAGCTTCTGGGGACAGGGCACTGAAGCTTTCTTT.

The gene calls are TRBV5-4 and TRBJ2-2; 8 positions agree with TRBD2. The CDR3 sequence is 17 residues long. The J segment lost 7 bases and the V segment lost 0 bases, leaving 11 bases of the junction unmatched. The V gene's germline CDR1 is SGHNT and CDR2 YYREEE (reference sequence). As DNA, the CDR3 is TGTGCCAGCAGCTTGGCCGGGGTAGCGGGAACTGGCGGGGAGCTGTTTTTT. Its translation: CASSLAGVAGTGGELFF.

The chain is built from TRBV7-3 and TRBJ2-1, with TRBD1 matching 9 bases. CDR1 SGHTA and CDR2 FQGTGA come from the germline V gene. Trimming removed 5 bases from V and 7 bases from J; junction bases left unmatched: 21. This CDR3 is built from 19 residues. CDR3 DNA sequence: TGTGCCAGCAGCCCCCCCCGGGACAGGGACCTCAGGGGAGGTAATGAGCAGTTCTTC. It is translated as CASSPPRDRDLRGGNEQFF.